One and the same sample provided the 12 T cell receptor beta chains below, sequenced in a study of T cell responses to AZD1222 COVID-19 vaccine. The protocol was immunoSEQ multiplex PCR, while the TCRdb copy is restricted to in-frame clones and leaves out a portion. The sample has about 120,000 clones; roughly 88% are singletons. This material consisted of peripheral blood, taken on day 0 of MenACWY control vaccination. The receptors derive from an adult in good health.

The CDR3 DNA reads as TGTGCCAGTAGTATGGACCCCTCTCCCACTGAAGCTTTCTTT. This gives the protein CASSMDPSPTEAFF. The rearrangement links TRBV19 to TRBJ1-1; no clear D. V gave up 3 bases and J gave up 4 bases, with 12 bases separating them. CDR1 is LNHDA and CDR2 is SQIVND in the germline V gene (reference sequence). The CDR3 is made up of 14 amino acids. Using reference TRBV19 and TRBJ1-1 for the parts outside the CDR3, the full variable domain is DGGITQSPKYLFRKEGQNVTLSCEQNLNHDAMYWYRQDPGQGLRLIYYSQIVNDFQKGDIAEGYSVSREKKESFPLTVTSAQKNPTAFYLCASSMDPSPTEAFFGQGTRLTVV.

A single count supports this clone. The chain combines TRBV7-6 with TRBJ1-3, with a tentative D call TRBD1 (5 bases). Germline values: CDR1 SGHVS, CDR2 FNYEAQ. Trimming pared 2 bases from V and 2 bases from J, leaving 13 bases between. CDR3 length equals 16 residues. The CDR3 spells CASSLRTRGAGNTIYF. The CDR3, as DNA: TGTGCCAGCAGCTTACGAACGAGGGGTGCTGGAAACACCATATATTTT.

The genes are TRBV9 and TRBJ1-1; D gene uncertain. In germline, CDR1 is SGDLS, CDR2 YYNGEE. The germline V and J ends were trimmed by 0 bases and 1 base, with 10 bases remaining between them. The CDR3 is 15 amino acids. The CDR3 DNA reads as TGTGCCAGCAGCGTAGTTGGACTCGGGAACACTGAAGCTTTCTTT. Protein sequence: CASSVVGLGNTEAFF.

For the CDR3, the DNA is TGTGCCAGCAGCAAAGTGACTCTCCCGGGACAGGAATCCTCTGGGGCCAACGTCCTGACTTTC. This encodes CASSKVTLPGQESSGANVLTF. This chain links TRBV21-1 with TRBJ2-6; TRBD1, the table's D call, lacks a check against the DNA. TRBV21-1 has pseudogene status. The CDR3 covers 21 residues.

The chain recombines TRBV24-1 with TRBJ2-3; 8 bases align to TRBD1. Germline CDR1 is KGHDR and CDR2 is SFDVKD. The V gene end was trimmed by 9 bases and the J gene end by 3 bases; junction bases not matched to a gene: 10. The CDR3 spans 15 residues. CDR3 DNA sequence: TGTGCCACCTCCCCCGGCAGGGGGCCTACAGATACGCAGTATTTT. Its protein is CATSPGRGPTDTQYF.

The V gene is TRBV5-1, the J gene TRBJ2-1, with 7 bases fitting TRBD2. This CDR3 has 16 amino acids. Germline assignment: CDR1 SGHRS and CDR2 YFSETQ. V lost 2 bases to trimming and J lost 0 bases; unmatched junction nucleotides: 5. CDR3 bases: TGCGCCAGCAGCTTCTTCGCGGGGGACTCCTACAATGAGCAGTTCTTC. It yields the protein CASSFFAGDSYNEQFF.

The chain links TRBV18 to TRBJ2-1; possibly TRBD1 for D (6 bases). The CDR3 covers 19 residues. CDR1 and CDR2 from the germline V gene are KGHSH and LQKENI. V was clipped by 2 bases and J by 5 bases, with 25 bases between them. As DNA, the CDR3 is TGTGCCAGCTCACCAGGGGCCTACCCTACAGGGTTTAGGGACAATGAGCAGTTCTTC. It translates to CASSPGAYPTGFRDNEQFF.

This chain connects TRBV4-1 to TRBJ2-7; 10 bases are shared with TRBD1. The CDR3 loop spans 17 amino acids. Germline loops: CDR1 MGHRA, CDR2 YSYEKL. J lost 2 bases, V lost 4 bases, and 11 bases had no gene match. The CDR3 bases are TGCGCCAGCAGCCCCACGGACAGGGGGGCAGTAACCTACGAGCAGTACTTC. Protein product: CASSPTDRGAVTYEQYF.

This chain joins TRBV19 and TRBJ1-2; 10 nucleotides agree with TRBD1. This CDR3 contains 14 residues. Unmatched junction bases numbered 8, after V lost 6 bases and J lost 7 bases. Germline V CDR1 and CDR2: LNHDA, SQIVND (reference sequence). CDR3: CASRIQTGGGGYTF. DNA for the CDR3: TGTGCCAGTAGGATTCAGACAGGGGGCGGTGGCTACACCTTC.

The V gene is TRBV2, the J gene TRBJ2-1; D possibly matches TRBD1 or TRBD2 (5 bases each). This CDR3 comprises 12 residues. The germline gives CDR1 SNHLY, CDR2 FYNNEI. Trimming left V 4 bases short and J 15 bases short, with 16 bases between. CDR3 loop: CASSGDGGLGFF. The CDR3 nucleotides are TGTGCCAGCAGTGGGGACGGAGGCCTGGGGTTCTTC.

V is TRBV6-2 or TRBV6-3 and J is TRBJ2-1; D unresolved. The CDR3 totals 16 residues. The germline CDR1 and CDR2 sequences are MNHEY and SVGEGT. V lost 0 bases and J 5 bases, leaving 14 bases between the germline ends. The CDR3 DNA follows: TGTGCCAGCAGTTACTCGAGCTCCCTCAGGCACAATGAGCAGTTCTTC. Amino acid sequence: CASSYSSSLRHNEQFF.

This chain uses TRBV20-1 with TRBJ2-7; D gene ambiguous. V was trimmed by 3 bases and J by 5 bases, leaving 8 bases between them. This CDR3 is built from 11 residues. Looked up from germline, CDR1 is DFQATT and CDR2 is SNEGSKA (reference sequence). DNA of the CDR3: TGCAGTGCTAGTAGCCAAAACGAGCAGTACTTC. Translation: CSASSQNEQYF.